This T cell receptor (beta chain) comes out of a study of OX40 agonist ivuxolimab in advanced cancers. Sequencing used immunoSEQ multiplex PCR; TCRdb keeps in-frame clones, though not all of them. The table has tens of thousands of clones, approximately 90% seen once. The cohort excluded patients with autoimmune disease history or systemic immunosuppression. V trimming: 4 bases; J trimming: 2 bases; junction bases outside the gene matches: 8. Germline CDR1 and CDR2: SGHVS and FQNEAQ. The CDR3 covers 18 residues. The receptor comes from an adult with an advanced solid tumor such as melanoma, head and neck, liver or kidney cancer. Sequencing was performed on CD4+ or CD8+ T cells sorted from blood, taken in a trial of the OX40 agonist ivuxolimab. V gene TRBV7-8 combines with J gene TRBJ2-3; 14 bases match TRBD2. The DNA of the CDR3 is TGTGCCAGCAGCTCCCGACTAGCGGGAGGGCCAAACACAGATACGCAGTATTTT. It is translated as CASSSRLAGGPNTDTQYF.